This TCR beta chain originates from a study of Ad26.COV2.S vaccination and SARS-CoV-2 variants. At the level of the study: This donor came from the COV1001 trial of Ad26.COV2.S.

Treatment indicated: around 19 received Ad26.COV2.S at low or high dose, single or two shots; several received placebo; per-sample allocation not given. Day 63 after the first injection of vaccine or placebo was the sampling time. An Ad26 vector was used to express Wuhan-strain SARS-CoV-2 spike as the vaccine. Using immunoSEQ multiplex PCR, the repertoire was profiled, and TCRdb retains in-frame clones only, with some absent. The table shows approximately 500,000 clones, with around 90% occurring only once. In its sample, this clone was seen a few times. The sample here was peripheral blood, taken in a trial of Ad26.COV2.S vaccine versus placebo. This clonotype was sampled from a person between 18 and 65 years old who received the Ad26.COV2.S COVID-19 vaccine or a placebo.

The CDR3 protein is CASSDVPSSGNTIYF. The CDR3 DNA follows: TGCGCCAGCAGCGATGTTCCGAGCTCTGGAAACACCATATATTTT. The genes are TRBV5-1 and TRBJ1-3, with D unclear. The V end was cut by 4 bases, the J end by 0 bases, with 11 bases between. The germline gives CDR1 SGHRS, CDR2 YFSETQ. This CDR3 contains 15 residues.